At least ten counts were recorded for the clone carrying this TCR beta chain. Antigen unknown. This entry belongs to a study of regulatory T cells in long-lasting Graves disease. Findings and limits, study-wide: The small sample size may have reduced accuracy. Persistent cases favored TRBV28, TRBJ1-2 and TRBJ2-5.

Time point meaning: persistent/refractory GD, antithyroid drugs over 5 years with positive TRAb. The TCR library used RNA extracted from PBMCs. The authors drew roughly 8.1 milliliters of peripheral blood into EDTA tubes. There are 15 residues in the CDR3. The germline gives CDR1 SNHLY, CDR2 FYNNEI. With 6 bases removed from V and 5 bases from J, the gap between germline ends came to 19 bases. Libraries of TCR beta came from iRepertoire HTBI primers plus Arm-PCR of CDR3 regions. TCRdb called the multiplex PCR reads again in MiXCR, with one record for every CDR3 protein. The table includes roughly 360,000 distinct CDR3 sequences, less than 30% detected once.

The sample here was peripheral blood mononuclear cells (PBMCs), taken when the disease was refractory, from a patient treated with antithyroid drugs. The chain carries TRBV2 and TRBJ2-5; TRBD2 is a possible D gene (6 bases). The TCR sequence derives from a middle-aged woman with Graves disease. CDR3 protein: CASRGRGGTEETQYF. The CDR3 DNA reads TGTGCCAGCAGGGGTCGTGGAGGGACGGAGGAGACCCAGTACTTC.